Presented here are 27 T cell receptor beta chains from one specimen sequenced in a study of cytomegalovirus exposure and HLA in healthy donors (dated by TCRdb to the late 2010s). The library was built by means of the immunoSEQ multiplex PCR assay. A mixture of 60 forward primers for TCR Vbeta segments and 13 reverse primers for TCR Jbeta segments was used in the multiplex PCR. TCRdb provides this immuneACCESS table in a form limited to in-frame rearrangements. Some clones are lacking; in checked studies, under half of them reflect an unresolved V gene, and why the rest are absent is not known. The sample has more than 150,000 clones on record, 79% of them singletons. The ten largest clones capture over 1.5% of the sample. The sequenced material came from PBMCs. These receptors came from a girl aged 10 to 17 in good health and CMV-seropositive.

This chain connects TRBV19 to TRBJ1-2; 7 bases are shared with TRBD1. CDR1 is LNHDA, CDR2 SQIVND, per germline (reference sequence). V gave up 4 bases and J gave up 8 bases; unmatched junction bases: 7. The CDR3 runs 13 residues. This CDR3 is CASSRGGLGGYTF. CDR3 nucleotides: TGTGCCAGTAGTAGAGGGGGCTTGGGAGGCTACACCTTC.

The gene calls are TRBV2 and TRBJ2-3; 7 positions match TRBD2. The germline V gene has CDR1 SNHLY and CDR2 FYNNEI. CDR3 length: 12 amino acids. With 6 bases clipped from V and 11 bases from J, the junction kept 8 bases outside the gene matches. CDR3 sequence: CASRRDVAGQYF. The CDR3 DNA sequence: TGTGCCAGCAGACGCGACGTAGCGGGGCAGTATTTT.

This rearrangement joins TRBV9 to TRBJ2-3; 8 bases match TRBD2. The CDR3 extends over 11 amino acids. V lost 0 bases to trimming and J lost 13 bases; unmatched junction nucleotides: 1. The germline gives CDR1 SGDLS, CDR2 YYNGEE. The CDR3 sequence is CASSVDGREYF. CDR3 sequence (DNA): TGTGCCAGCAGCGTAGACGGGAGGGAGTATTTT.

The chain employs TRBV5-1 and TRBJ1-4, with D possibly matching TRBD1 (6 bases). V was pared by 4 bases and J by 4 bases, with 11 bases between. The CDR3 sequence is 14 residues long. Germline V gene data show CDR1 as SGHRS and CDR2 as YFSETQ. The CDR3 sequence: CASSIGQNNEKLFF. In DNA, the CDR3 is TGCGCCAGCAGCATCGGACAGAATAATGAAAAACTGTTTTTT.

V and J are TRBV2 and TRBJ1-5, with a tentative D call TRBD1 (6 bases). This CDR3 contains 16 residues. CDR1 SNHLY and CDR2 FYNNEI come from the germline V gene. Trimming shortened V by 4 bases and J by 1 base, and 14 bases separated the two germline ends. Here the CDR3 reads CASSGIGGGSNQPQHF. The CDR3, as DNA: TGTGCCAGCAGTGGGATTGGGGGCGGGAGCAATCAGCCCCAGCATTTT.

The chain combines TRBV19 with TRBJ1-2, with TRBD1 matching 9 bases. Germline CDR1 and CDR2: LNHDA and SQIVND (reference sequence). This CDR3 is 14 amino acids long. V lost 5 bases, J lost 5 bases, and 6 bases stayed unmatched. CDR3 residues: CASSPRTGEYGYTF. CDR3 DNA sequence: TGTGCCAGTAGTCCACGGACAGGGGAATATGGCTACACCTTC.

The CDR3 nucleotides read TGTGCCAGCTCCCCCGCCGGACAGGGGGCTGAAGCTTTCTTT. Translated, it gives CASSPAGQGAEAFF. This chain joins TRBV18 and TRBJ1-1, with TRBD1 matching over 10 bases. The J segment lost 6 bases and the V segment lost 6 bases, leaving 7 bases of the junction unmatched. The CDR3 loop spans 14 amino acids. The germline V gene has CDR1 KGHSH and CDR2 LQKENI.

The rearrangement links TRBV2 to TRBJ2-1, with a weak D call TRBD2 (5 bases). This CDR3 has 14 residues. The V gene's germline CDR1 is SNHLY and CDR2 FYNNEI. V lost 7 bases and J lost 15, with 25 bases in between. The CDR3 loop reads CASIGNSAGSRLFF. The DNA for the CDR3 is TGTGCCAGCATAGGGAATAGTGCGGGCAGCCGTCTGTTCTTC. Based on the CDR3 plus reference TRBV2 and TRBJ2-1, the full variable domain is EPEVTQTPSHQVTQMGQEVILRCVPISNHLYFYWYRQILGQKVEFLVSFYNNEISEKSEIFDDQFSVERPDGSNFTLKIRSTKLEDSAMYFCASIGNSAGSRLFFGPGTRLTVL.

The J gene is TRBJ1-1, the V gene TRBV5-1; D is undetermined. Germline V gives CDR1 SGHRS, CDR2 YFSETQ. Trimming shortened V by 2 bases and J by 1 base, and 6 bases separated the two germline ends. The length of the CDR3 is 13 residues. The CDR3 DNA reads TGCGCCAGCAGCTTTGACTGGAACACTGAAGCTTTCTTT. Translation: CASSFDWNTEAFF.

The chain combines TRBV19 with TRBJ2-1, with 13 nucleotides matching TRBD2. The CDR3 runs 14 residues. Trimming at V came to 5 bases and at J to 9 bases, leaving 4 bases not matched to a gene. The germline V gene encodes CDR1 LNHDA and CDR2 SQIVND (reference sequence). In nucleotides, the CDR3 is TGTGCCAGTAGTGTCGGACTAGCGGGGGCTGAGCAGTTCTTC. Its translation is CASSVGLAGAEQFF.

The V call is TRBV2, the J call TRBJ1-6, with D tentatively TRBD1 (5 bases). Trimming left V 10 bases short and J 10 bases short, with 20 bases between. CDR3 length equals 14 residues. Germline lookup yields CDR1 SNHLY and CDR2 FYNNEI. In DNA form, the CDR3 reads TGTGCCATCGCTCAGGGACTATATGTGTCACCCCTCCACTTT. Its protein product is CAIAQGLYVSPLHF.

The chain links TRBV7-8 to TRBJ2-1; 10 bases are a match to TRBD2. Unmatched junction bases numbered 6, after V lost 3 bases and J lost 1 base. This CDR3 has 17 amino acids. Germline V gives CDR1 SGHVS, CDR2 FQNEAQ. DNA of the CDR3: TGTGCCAGCAGCTTCAGCGGGGGGGGTCCTTCCTACAATGAGCAGTTCTTC. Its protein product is CASSFSGGGPSYNEQFF.

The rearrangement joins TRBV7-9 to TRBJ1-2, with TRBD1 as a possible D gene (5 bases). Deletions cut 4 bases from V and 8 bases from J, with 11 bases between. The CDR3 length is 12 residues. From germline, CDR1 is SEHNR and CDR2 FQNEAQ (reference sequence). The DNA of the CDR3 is TGTGCCAGCAGCTATGCGGGGGAGGGCTACACCTTC. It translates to CASSYAGEGYTF.

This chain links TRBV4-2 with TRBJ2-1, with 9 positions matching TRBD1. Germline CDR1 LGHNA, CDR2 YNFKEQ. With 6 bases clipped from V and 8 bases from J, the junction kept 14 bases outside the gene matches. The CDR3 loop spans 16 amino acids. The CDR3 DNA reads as TGTGCCAGCAGTCCAAGACCTGGGACAGGGTATTATGAGCAGTTCTTC. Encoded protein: CASSPRPGTGYYEQFF.

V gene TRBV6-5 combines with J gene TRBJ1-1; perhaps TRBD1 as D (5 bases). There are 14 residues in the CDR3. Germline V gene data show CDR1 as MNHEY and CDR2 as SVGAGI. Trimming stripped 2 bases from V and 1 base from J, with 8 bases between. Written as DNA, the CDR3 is TGTGCCAGCAGTTACGGGCAGGGGAACACTGAAGCTTTCTTT. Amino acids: CASSYGQGNTEAFF.

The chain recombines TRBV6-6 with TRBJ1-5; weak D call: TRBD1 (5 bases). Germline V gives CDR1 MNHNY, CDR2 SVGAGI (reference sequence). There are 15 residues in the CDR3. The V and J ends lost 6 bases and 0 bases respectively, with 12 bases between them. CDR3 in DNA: TGTGCCAGCAGACGAACAGGAGATAGCAATCAGCCCCAGCATTTT. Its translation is CASRRTGDSNQPQHF.

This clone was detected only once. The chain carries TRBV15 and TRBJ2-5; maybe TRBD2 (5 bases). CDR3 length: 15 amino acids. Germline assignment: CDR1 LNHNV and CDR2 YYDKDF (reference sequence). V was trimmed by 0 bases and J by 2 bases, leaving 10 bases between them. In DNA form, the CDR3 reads TGTGCCACCAGCAGAGACGGCCAGCGGCAAGAGACCCAGTACTTC. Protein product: CATSRDGQRQETQYF.

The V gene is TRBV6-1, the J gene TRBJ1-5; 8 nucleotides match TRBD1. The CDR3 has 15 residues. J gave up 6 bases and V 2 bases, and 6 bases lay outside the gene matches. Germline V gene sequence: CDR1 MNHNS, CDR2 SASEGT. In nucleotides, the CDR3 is TGTGCCAGCAGTGAAACAGGGGGGATCGGTCAGCCCCAGCATTTT. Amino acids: CASSETGGIGQPQHF.

CDR3 bases: TGTGCCAGCAGCGCGGACGGGGAGTTCACAGATACGCAGTATTTT. It translates to CASSADGEFTDTQYF. V usage is TRBV9 and J usage is TRBJ2-3, with D possibly matching TRBD2 (5 bases). Trimming took off 3 bases at V and 2 bases at J, with 13 bases between the two ends. Germline assignment: CDR1 SGDLS and CDR2 YYNGEE. This CDR3 has 15 amino acids. Full variable domain (remainder filled in from reference TRBV9 and TRBJ2-3): DSGVTQTPKHLITATGQRVTLRCSPRSGDLSVYWYQQSLDQGLQFLIQYYNGEERAKGNILERFSAQQFPDLHSELNLSSLELGDSALYFCASSADGEFTDTQYFGPGTRLTVL.

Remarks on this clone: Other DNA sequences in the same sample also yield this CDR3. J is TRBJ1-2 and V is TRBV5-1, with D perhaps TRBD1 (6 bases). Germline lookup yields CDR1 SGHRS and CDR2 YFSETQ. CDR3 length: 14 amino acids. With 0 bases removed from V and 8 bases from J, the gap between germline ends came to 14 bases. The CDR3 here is CASSLGGQGNGYTF. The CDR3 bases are TGCGCCAGCAGCTTGGGGGGGCAGGGGAACGGCTACACCTTC.

CDR3 bases: TGCGCCAGCAGCTTAGACTCAGCAGATACGCAGTATTTT. Its translation: CASSLDSADTQYF. The chain links TRBV4-3 to TRBJ2-3; D is uncertain. The length of the CDR3 is 13 residues. The V gene lost 5 bases and the J gene lost 4 bases, with 10 bases spanning the gap. Germline V gene sequence: CDR1 LGHNA, CDR2 YSLEER.

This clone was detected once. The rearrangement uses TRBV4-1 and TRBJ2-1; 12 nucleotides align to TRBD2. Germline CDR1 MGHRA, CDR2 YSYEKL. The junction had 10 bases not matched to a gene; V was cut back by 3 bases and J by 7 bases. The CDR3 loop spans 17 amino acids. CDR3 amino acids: CASSQGFVTSGGNEQFF. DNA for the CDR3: TGCGCCAGCAGCCAGGGCTTCGTGACTAGCGGGGGAAATGAGCAGTTCTTC.

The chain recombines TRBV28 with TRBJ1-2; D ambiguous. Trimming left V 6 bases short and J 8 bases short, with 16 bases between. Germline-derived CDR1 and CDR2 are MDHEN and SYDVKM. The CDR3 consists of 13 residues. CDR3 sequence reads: CASSLNREGGYTF. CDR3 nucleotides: TGTGCCAGCAGCCTTAACAGAGAAGGAGGCTACACCTTC.

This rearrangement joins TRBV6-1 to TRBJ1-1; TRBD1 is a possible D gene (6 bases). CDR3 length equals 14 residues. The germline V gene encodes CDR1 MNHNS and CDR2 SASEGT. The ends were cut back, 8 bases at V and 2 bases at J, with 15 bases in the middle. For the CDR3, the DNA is TGTGCCAGCTCCGGAAACAGGGAAAACACTGAAGCTTTCTTT. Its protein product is CASSGNRENTEAFF.

The CDR3 coding sequence is TGCGCCAGCAGCATTGGACAGGGTGCGAAAACAGATACGCAGTATTTT. Protein product: CASSIGQGAKTDTQYF. V is TRBV5-1 and J is TRBJ2-3; 8 bases line up with TRBD1. In germline, CDR1 is SGHRS, CDR2 YFSETQ. V shed 4 bases and J 3 bases; nucleotides not matched to a gene: 10. The CDR3 loop spans 16 amino acids.

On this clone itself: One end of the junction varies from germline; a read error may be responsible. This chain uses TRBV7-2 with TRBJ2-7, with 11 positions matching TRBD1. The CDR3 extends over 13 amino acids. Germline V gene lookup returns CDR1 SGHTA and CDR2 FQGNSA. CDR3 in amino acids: CASSYRDGTGGRF. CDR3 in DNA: TGTGCCAGCAGCTACCGGGATGGGACAGGGGGTAGGTTC.

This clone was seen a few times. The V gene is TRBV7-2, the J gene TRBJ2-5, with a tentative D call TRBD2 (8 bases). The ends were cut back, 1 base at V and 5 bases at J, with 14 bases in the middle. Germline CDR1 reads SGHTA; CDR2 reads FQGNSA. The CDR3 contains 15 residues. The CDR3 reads CASSLVGGGGETQYF. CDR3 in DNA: TGTGCCAGCAGCTTAGTAGGGGGCGGGGGGGAGACCCAGTACTTC.